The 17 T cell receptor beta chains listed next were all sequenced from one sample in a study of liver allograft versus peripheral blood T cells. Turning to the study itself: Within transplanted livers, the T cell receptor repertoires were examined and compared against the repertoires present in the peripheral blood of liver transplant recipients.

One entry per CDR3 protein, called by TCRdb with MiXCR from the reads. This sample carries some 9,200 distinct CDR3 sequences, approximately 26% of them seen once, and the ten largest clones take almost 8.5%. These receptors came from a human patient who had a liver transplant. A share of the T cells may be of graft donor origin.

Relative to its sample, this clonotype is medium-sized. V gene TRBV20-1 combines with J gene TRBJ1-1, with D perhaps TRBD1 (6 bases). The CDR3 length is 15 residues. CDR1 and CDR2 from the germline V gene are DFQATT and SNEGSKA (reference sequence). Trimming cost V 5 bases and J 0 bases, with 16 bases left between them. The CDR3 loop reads CSAPNAGGMNTEAFF. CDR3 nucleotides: TGCAGTGCTCCCAATGCCGGGGGCATGAACACTGAAGCTTTCTTT.

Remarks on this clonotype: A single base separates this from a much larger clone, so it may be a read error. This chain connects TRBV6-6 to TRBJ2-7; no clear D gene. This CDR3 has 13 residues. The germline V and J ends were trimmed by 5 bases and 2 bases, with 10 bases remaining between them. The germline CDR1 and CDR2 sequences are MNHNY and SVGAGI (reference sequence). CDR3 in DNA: TGTGCCAGCAGTAGGGCAGGAGCCTACGAGCAGTACTTC. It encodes CASSRAGAYEQYF.

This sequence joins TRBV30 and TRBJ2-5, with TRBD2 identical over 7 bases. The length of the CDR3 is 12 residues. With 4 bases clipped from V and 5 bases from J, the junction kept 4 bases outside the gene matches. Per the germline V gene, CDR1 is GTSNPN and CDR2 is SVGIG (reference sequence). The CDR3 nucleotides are TGTGCCTGGAAAGGGGAGGGGGAGACCCAGTACTTC. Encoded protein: CAWKGEGETQYF.

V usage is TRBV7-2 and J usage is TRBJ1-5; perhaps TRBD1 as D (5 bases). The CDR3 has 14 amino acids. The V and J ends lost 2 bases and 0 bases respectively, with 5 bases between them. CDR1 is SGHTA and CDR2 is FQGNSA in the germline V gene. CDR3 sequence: CASSLQGSNQPQHF. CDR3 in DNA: TGTGCCAGCAGCTTACAGGGTAGCAATCAGCCCCAGCATTTT. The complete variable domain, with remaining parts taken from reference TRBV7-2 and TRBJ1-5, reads GAGVSQSPSNKVTEKGKDVELRCDPISGHTALYWYRQSLGQGLEFLIYFQGNSAPDKSGLPSDRFSAERTGGSVSTLTIQRTQQEDSAVYLCASSLQGSNQPQHFGDGTRLSIL.

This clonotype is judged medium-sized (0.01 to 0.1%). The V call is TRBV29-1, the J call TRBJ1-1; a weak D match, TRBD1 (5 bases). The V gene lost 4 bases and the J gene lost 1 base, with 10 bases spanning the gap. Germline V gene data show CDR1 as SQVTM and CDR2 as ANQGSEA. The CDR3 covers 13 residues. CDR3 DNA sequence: TGCAGCGTTGGAGGCAGGGAGAACACTGAAGCTTTCTTT. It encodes CSVGGRENTEAFF.

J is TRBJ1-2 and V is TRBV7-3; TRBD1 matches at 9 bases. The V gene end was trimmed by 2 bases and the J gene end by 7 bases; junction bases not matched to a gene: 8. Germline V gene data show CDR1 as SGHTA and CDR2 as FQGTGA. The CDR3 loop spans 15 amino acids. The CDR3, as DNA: TGTGCCAGCAGCTTAGGACCGGGACAGGGCTCTGGCTACACCTTC. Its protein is CASSLGPGQGSGYTF.

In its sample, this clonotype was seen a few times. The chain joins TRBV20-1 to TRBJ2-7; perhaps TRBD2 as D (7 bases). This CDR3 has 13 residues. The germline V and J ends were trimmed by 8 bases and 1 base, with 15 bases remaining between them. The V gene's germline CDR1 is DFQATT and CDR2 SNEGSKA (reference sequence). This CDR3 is CSPQRGGSYEQYF. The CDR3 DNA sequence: TGCAGTCCCCAAAGGGGGGGGTCCTACGAGCAGTACTTC.

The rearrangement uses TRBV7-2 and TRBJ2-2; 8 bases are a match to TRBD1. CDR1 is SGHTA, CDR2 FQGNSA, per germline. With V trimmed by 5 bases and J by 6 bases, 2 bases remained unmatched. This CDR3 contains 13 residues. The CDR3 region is CASSDRGAGELFF. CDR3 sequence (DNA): TGTGCCAGCAGCGACAGGGGCGCCGGGGAGCTGTTTTTT. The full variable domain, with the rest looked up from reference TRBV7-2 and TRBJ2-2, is GAGVSQSPSNKVTEKGKDVELRCDPISGHTALYWYRQSLGQGLEFLIYFQGNSAPDKSGLPSDRFSAERTGGSVSTLTIQRTQQEDSAVYLCASSDRGAGELFFGEGSRLTVL.

The CDR3 here is CASSVGSDYGYTF. CDR3 DNA: TGTGCCAGCAGCGTAGGATCGGACTATGGCTACACCTTC. The chain joins TRBV9 to TRBJ1-2; D unresolved. Between the trimmed V and J ends, which lost 0 bases and 3 bases, there was a span of 6 bases. Germline values: CDR1 SGDLS, CDR2 YYNGEE. The CDR3 spans 13 residues.

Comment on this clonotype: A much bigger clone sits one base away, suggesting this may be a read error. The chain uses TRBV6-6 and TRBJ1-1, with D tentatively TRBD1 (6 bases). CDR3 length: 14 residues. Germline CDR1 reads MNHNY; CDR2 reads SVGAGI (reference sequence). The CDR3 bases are TGTACCAGCAGTTACCATACCGACAGGAATGAAGCTTTCTTT. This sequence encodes CTSSYHTDRNEAFF.

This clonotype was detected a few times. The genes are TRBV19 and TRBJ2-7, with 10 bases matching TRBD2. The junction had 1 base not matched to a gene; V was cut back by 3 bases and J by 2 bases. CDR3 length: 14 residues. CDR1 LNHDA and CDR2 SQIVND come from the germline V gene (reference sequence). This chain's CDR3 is CASSISGGPYEQYF. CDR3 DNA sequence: TGTGCCAGTAGTATTAGCGGGGGGCCCTACGAGCAGTACTTC. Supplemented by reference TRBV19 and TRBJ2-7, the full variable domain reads DGGITQSPKYLFRKEGQNVTLSCEQNLNHDAMYWYRQDPGQGLRLIYYSQIVNDFQKGDIAEGYSVSREKKESFPLTVTSAQKNPTAFYLCASSISGGPYEQYFGPGTRLTVT.

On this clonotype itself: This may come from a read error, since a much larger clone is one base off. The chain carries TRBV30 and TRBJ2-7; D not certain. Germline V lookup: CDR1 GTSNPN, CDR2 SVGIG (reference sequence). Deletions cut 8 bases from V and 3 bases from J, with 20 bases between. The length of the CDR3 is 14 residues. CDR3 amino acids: CASSISSGYYEQYF. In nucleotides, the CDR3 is TGTGCCAGTAGTATTTCATCCGGCTACTACGAGCAGTACTTC.

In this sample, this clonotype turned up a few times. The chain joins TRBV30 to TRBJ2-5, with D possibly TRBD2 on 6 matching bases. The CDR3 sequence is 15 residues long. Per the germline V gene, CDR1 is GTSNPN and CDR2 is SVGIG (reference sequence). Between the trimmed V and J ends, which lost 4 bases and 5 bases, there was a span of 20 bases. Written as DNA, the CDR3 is TGTGCCTGGATGAGAGGGAGGACTCGAGGGGAGACCCAGTACTTC. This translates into CAWMRGRTRGETQYF. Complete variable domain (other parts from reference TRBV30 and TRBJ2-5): SQTIHQWPATLVQPVGSPLSLECTVEGTSNPNLYWYRQAAGRGLQLLFYSVGIGQISSEVPQNLSASRPQDRQFILSSKKLLLSDSGFYLCAWMRGRTRGETQYFGPGTRLLVL.

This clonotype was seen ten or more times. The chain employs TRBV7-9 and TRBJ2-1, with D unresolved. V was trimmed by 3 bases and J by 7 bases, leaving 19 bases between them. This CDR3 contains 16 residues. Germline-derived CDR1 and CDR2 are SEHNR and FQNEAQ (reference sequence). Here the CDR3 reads CASSFTTPTQDNEQFF. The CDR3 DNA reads TGTGCCAGCAGCTTTACTACCCCCACCCAAGATAATGAGCAGTTCTTC.

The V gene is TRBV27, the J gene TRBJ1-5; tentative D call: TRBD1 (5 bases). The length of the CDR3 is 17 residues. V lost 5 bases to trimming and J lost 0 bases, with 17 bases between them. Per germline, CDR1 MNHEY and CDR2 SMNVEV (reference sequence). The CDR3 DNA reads TGTGCCAGCAGTCCGGCCCAACAGGCTTATAGCAATCAGCCCCAGCATTTT. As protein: CASSPAQQAYSNQPQHF.

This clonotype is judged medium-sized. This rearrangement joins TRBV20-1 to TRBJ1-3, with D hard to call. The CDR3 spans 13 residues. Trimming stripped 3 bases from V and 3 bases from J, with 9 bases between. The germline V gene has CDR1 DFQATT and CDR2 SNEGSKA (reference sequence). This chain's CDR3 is CSARGGDGNTIYF. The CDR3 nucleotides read TGCAGTGCTAGGGGCGGGGATGGAAACACCATATATTTT.

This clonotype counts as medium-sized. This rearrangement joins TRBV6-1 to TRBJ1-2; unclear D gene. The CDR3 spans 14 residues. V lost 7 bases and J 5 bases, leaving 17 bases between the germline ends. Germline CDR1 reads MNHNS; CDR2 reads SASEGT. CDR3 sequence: CASNQRTSLYGYTF. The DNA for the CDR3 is TGTGCCAGCAATCAAAGGACGTCGTTATATGGCTACACCTTC.